This is a list of T cell receptor beta chains from one sample in a study of patients and donors after allogeneic stem cell transplantation. TCRdb used MiXCR to reprocess the RT-PCR reads, holding one entry per CDR3 protein. The sample records about a million distinct CDR3 sequences, 18% being singletons. Sequenced sample: blood, either unsorted or a sorted T cell fraction (not recorded which). These receptors were collected from a human donor who was either an allogeneic HSCT recipient or a stem cell or donor lymphocyte infusion donor (not recorded which). It is not recorded whose cells these are; they may come from a transplant donor. Both conserved end residues are part of each CDR3. The D gene is left open where the match is weak. Clone size appears in some rows only: once, few, many, or a class for an expanded clone.

>TRBV5-6|few|TRBJ1-6|-
CASSSRGRSPLHF
TGTGCCAGCAGTTCGCGGGGCAGGTCACCCCTCCACTTT
>TRBV13|few|TRBJ2-3|-
CASSYSRGHTDTQYF
TGTGCCAGCAGCTATTCACGAGGCCACACAGATACGCAGTATTTT
>TRBV4-3|few|TRBJ1-1|-
CASSQDWTVVTEAFF
TGCGCCAGCAGCCAAGATTGGACGGTCGTCACTGAAGCTTTCTTT
>TRBV10-3|-|TRBJ2-7|-
CAISDPGAGNPYEQYF
TGTGCCATCAGTGACCCCGGGGCCGGGAACCCCTACGAGCAGTACTTC
>TRBV5-1|few|TRBJ2-3|-
CASSTGAARAVADTQYF
TGCGCCAGCAGCACTGGCGCCGCCAGGGCGGTCGCAGATACGCAGTATTTT
>TRBV5-5|-|TRBJ2-1|-
CASSLFLRTYNEQFF
TGTGCCAGCAGCTTGTTTCTTCGGACCTACAATGAGCAGTTCTTC
>TRBV12-3/TRBV12-4|-|TRBJ1-1|-
CASSIGAEAFF
TGTGCCAGCAGCATCGGAGCTGAAGCTTTCTTT
>TRBV7-9|-|TRBJ2-7|-
CASSPTLNYEQYF
TGTGCCAGCAGCCCTACCCTCAACTACGAGCAGTACTTC
>TRBV7-9|few|TRBJ2-7|-
CASSFKGSYEQYF
TGTGCCAGCAGCTTTAAAGGCTCCTACGAGCAGTACTTC
>TRBV5-6|few|TRBJ1-6|-
CASSLAGGYSPLHF
TGTGCCAGCAGCTTGGCGGGGGGATATTCACCCCTCCACTTT
>TRBV27|-|TRBJ2-2|-
CASRRYGKMNTGELFF
TGTGCCAGCAGACGGTATGGAAAGATGAACACCGGGGAGCTGTTTTTT
>TRBV7-7|-|TRBJ2-7|-
CASSSAGYPYEQYF
TGTGCCAGCAGTAGCGCGGGGTATCCCTACGAGCAGTACTTC
>TRBV7-9|-|TRBJ2-5|TRBD2
CASSPPSSGDQETQYF
TGTGCCAGCAGCCCCCCGTCTAGCGGGGATCAAGAGACCCAGTACTTC
>TRBV9|few|TRBJ2-5|TRBD2
CASSGERGAGETQYF
TGTGCCAGCAGTGGGGAGCGGGGGGCCGGCGAGACCCAGTACTTC
>TRBV2|few|TRBJ2-2|TRBD1
CASGQGAVTGELFF
TGTGCCAGCGGACAGGGGGCGGTAACCGGGGAGCTGTTTTTT
>TRBV24-1|-|TRBJ2-1|-
CATSDAPGTPAGNEQFF
TGTGCCACCAGTGACGCCCCCGGGACCCCGGCGGGCAATGAGCAGTTCTTC
>TRBV9|few|TRBJ2-6|-
CASSIRQRSGANVLTF
TGTGCCAGCAGCATCAGACAGCGCTCTGGGGCCAACGTCCTGACTTTC
>TRBV20-1|-|TRBJ2-5|-
CSARAQWGAAETQYF
TGCAGTGCCCGGGCCCAGTGGGGGGCCGCAGAGACCCAGTACTTC
>TRBV21-1|-|TRBJ1-3|-
CASSKDPQPKYPDIYF
TGTGCCAGCAGCAAAGATCCACAGCCGAAATATCCTGACATATATTTT
>TRBV7-6|-|TRBJ2-3|-
CASSIHRADTQYF
TGTGCCAGCAGCATCCACAGGGCCGATACGCAGTATTTT
>TRBV4-1|-|TRBJ1-5|-
CASSQLQGYRQPQHF
TGCGCCAGCAGCCAATTACAGGGATATCGACAGCCCCAGCATTTT
>TRBV2|-|TRBJ2-1|TRBD2
CASSEGGRTSGPVGEQFF
TGTGCCAGCAGTGAAGGAGGCCGGACTAGCGGTCCAGTGGGTGAGCAGTTCTTC
>TRBV29-1|-|TRBJ1-2|-
CSAILRVQGYTF
TGCAGCGCGATTCTCAGGGTTCAAGGCTACACCTTC
>TRBV2|-|TRBJ2-7|TRBD2
CASLAGTYEQYF
TGTGCCAGCCTAGCGGGGACCTACGAGCAGTACTTC
>TRBV5-1|-|TRBJ1-2|-
CASSLADGAVGSGYTF
TGCGCCAGCAGCTTGGCCGATGGGGCCGTGGGGTCTGGCTACACCTTC
>TRBV29-1|-|TRBJ2-7|-
CSVEKRPYEQYF
TGCAGCGTTGAAAAACGGCCCTACGAGCAGTACTTC
>TRBV5-6|-|TRBJ2-2|-
CASSLAARETGELFF
TGTGCCAGCAGCTTGGCCGCCCGGGAGACCGGGGAGCTGTTTTTT
>TRBV7-9|few|TRBJ1-2|-
CASSFQTTPGGYTF
TGTGCCAGCAGCTTTCAGACAACCCCCGGTGGCTACACCTTC
>TRBV15|-|TRBJ2-7|-
CATSRESTGASYEQYF
TGTGCCACCAGCAGAGAATCCACGGGAGCCTCCTACGAGCAGTACTTC
>TRBV6-1|-|TRBJ2-7|TRBD2
CASCGTSGGISYEQYF
TGTGCCAGCTGCGGGACTAGCGGGGGGATCTCCTACGAGCAGTACTTC
>TRBV30|-|TRBJ2-3|TRBD1
CAWTSGQAGTDTQYF
TGTGCCTGGACCTCGGGACAGGCGGGCACAGATACGCAGTATTTT
>TRBV29-1|-|TRBJ1-4|-
CITQGEKLFF
TGCATTACCCAAGGGGAAAAACTGTTTTTT
>TRBV9|-|TRBJ2-3|TRBD1
CASSSHRGQVDTQYF
TGTGCCAGCAGCTCACACAGGGGGCAAGTAGATACGCAGTATTTT
>TRBV7-9|many|TRBJ1-1|-
CASSLGPPALAFF
TGTGCCAGCAGCTTGGGACCCCCCGCGCTAGCTTTCTTT
>TRBV12-3/TRBV12-4|-|TRBJ1-2|TRBD1
CASSLDRGLRGIYGYTF
TGTGCCAGCAGCCTGGACAGGGGGTTACGAGGGATCTATGGCTACACCTTC
>TRBV4-3|-|TRBJ1-5|TRBD1
CASSQVDRGGQPQHF
TGCGCCAGCAGCCAGGTAGACAGGGGAGGTCAGCCCCAGCATTTT
>TRBV18|few|TRBJ2-7|-
CASSPGRAREQYF
TGTGCCAGCTCCCCGGGCCGCGCGCGCGAGCAGTACTTC
>TRBV7-3|many|TRBJ2-1|TRBD2
CASSFLAGSSYNEQFF
TGTGCCAGCAGCTTTCTAGCGGGTAGCTCCTACAATGAGCAGTTCTTC
>TRBV10-3|-|TRBJ2-5|-
CAISGGEQETQYF
TGTGCCATCAGTGGGGGGGAACAAGAGACCCAGTACTTC
>TRBV12-3/TRBV12-4|many|TRBJ2-5|-
CASSYIRGAETQYF
TGTGCCAGCAGTTACATACGGGGGGCCGAGACCCAGTACTTC
>TRBV4-1|-|TRBJ2-3|TRBD1
CASSHEAGQGRDTQYF
TGCGCCAGCAGCCACGAGGCTGGACAGGGGAGGGATACGCAGTATTTT
>TRBV6-1|-|TRBJ2-7|-
CASRGTGGVDEQYF
TGTGCCAGCAGGGGAACAGGCGGGGTCGACGAGCAGTACTTC
>TRBV12-3/TRBV12-4|few|TRBJ2-1|TRBD2
CASSSGTSFFF
TGTGCCAGCAGTTCAGGGACTAGTTTTTTCTTC
>TRBV6-1|once|TRBJ2-1|TRBD2
CASIRRGGGNYNEQFF
TGTGCCAGCATCAGGAGGGGCGGGGGTAATTACAATGAGCAGTTCTTC
>TRBV18|-|TRBJ2-5|-
CASSPRPGPETQYF
TGTGCCAGCTCACCCCGGCCAGGGCCAGAGACCCAGTACTTC
>TRBV7-2|-|TRBJ2-4|TRBD2
CASSLGLAVAKNIQYF
TGTGCCAGCAGCTTAGGGCTAGCGGTTGCCAAAAACATTCAGTACTTC
>TRBV5-1|few|TRBJ1-1|TRBD1
CASTSQGAGIAEAFF
TGCGCCAGCACCTCGCAGGGGGCAGGCATCGCTGAAGCTTTCTTT